A single sample is the source of the 17 T cell receptor beta chains below, sequenced in a study of response to subunit inactivated influenza vaccine. One entry per CDR3 protein results from TCRdb running MiXCR on the RT-PCR reads. The table has around 650,000 distinct CDR3 sequences, about 15% seen once. Sequencing used PBMCs from blood, obtained less than 13 days after vaccination. Receptors originate from a middle-aged man who received an inactivated influenza vaccine.

The genes are TRBV20-1 and TRBJ1-5; D remains unclear. V lost 6 bases to trimming and J lost 4 bases, with 19 bases between them. Germline V gene sequence: CDR1 DFQATT, CDR2 SNEGSKA (reference sequence). The CDR3 consists of 15 residues. CDR3 residues: CSAREGGRLNQPQHF. In nucleotides, the CDR3 is TGCAGTGCCCGTGAGGGTGGGCGCCTAAATCAGCCCCAGCATTTT.

This clonotype has ten or more counts. The rearrangement uses TRBV29-1 and TRBJ2-7; TRBD1 is a possible D gene (6 bases). Germline V CDR1 and CDR2: SQVTM, ANQGSEA. The CDR3 contains 13 residues. The ends were cut back, 5 bases at V and 3 bases at J, with 14 bases in the middle. The CDR3: CSVSPGQIYEQYF. The CDR3 bases are TGCAGCGTTTCCCCGGGACAAATCTACGAGCAGTACTTC.

This clonotype has a handful of counts. CDR3 in amino acids: CASSQTGDYGYTF. In DNA form, the CDR3 reads TGTGCCAGCAGCCAAACAGGGGACTATGGCTACACCTTC. The V gene is TRBV3-1, the J gene TRBJ1-2, with TRBD1 matching over 7 bases. The V gene end was trimmed by 2 bases and the J gene end by 3 bases; junction bases not matched to a gene: 0. Germline lookup yields CDR1 LGHDT and CDR2 YNNKEL (reference sequence). The CDR3 extends over 13 amino acids.

This clonotype was seen a handful of times. This chain joins TRBV5-1 and TRBJ2-2; no definite D call. The CDR3 is 20 amino acids. The germline CDR1 and CDR2 sequences are SGHRS and YFSETQ. V was pared by 2 bases and J by 1 base, with 24 bases between. Written as DNA, the CDR3 is TGCGCCAGCAGCTTCCGTCGATTCTTCGGGCTGGAAGAGAACACCGGGGAGCTGTTTTTT. As protein: CASSFRRFFGLEENTGELFF.

The genes are TRBV4-3 and TRBJ2-1, with a possible D match to TRBD1 (5 bases). From germline, CDR1 is LGHNA and CDR2 YSLEER. The CDR3 is 16 amino acids. V was clipped by 0 bases and J by 1 base, with 10 bases between them. The CDR3 protein is CASSQDPGRSYNEQFF. The DNA of the CDR3 is TGCGCCAGCAGCCAAGATCCAGGGCGGTCCTACAATGAGCAGTTCTTC.

The genes are TRBV12-3 or TRBV12-4 and TRBJ2-2; TRBD2 agrees at 7 bases. The ends lost 2 bases at V and 2 bases at J; junction bases unmatched: 5. This CDR3 is 16 amino acids long. This chain's CDR3 is CASSLLAVRNTGELFF. CDR3 coding DNA: TGTGCCAGCAGTTTACTAGCGGTGAGAAACACCGGGGAGCTGTTTTTT.

This clonotype was seen a handful of times. V is TRBV14 and J is TRBJ2-2; TRBD2 matches 11 bases. Germline-derived CDR1 and CDR2 are SGHDN and FVKESK. The CDR3 is 15 amino acids. J was trimmed by 7 bases and V by 4 bases; bases with no gene match: 5. This chain's CDR3 is CASSPRLAGIGELFF. The CDR3 DNA reads as TGTGCCAGCAGCCCCCGACTAGCGGGAATCGGGGAGCTGTTTTTT.

This chain connects TRBV12-3 or TRBV12-4 to TRBJ2-3; TRBD1 matches 9 bases. This CDR3 is 17 amino acids long. Trimming cost V 5 bases and J 3 bases; bases outside gene matches: 12. The CDR3 loop is CASSTADRGERTDTQYF. The CDR3 nucleotides are TGTGCCAGCAGTACCGCGGACAGGGGTGAGCGGACAGATACGCAGTATTTT.

This clonotype has ten or more counts. The chain combines TRBV7-9 with TRBJ2-3, with a weak D call TRBD1 (6 bases). Germline loops: CDR1 SEHNR, CDR2 FQNEAQ (reference sequence). There are 14 residues in the CDR3. The germline V and J ends were trimmed by 4 bases and 0 bases, with 8 bases remaining between them. DNA for the CDR3: TGTGCCAGCAGCTACACAGGGAGCACAGATACGCAGTATTTT. This sequence encodes CASSYTGSTDTQYF.

The J gene is TRBJ2-3, the V gene TRBV6-5; TRBD2 is a possible D gene (6 bases). Germline V gives CDR1 MNHEY, CDR2 SVGAGI. CDR3 size: 18 residues. V was cut by 0 bases and J by 1 base, with 17 bases left in between. The CDR3 coding sequence is TGTGCCAGCAGTTACTCGATCCCCGGGAGTAGTGGCACAGATACGCAGTATTTT. Encoded protein: CASSYSIPGSSGTDTQYF.

CDR3 DNA sequence: TGCAGTGCTAGCGAAGCGAGTTTCACAGATACGCAGTATTTT. Protein product: CSASEASFTDTQYF. The rearrangement uses TRBV20-1 and TRBJ2-3; D remains unclear. This CDR3 comprises 14 residues. Between the trimmed V and J ends, which lost 3 bases and 2 bases, there was a span of 12 bases. Per the germline V gene, CDR1 is DFQATT and CDR2 is SNEGSKA (reference sequence).

This clonotype showed up just a few times. V usage is TRBV9 and J usage is TRBJ2-1, with TRBD2 matching over 8 bases. Trimming removed 3 bases from V and 2 bases from J; junction bases left unmatched: 10. Looked up from germline, CDR1 is SGDLS and CDR2 is YYNGEE. There are 17 residues in the CDR3. The CDR3 nucleotides are TGTGCCAGCAGCGGACCGGTAAGCGGGGGAGCCTACAATGAGCAGTTCTTC. Its protein is CASSGPVSGGAYNEQFF.

The V call is TRBV18, the J call TRBJ2-1, with D perhaps matching TRBD1 or TRBD2 (5 bases each). V was shortened by 8 bases and J by 8 bases, with 22 bases between the two germline ends. Looked up from germline, CDR1 is KGHSH and CDR2 is LQKENI. CDR3 length equals 15 residues. The CDR3 region has the DNA TGTGCCAGCGCACACCGGGACCTAGACGTCTATGAGCAGTTCTTC. It is translated as CASAHRDLDVYEQFF. Combining the CDR3 with reference TRBV18 and TRBJ2-1 gives the whole variable domain NAGVMQNPRHLVRRRGQEARLRCSPMKGHSHVYWYRQLPEEGLKFMVYLQKENIIDESGMPKERFSAEFPKEGPSILRIQQVVRGDSAAYFCASAHRDLDVYEQFFGPGTRLTVL.

The chain employs TRBV4-2 and TRBJ2-1; 9 nucleotides line up with TRBD2. V lost 0 bases and J lost 6; bases outside the gene matches: 6. CDR1 and CDR2 (germline): LGHNA, YNFKEQ. The CDR3 is 16 amino acids. The CDR3 reads CASSQETGTSPNEQFF. The CDR3 DNA follows: TGTGCCAGCAGCCAAGAGACCGGGACTAGCCCCAATGAGCAGTTCTTC.

CDR3 sequence reads: CASSLQGSRSEAFF. The CDR3 coding sequence is TGCGCCAGCAGCCTCCAGGGGTCCAGATCTGAAGCTTTCTTT. The gene calls are TRBV4-1 and TRBJ1-1; a possible D gene is TRBD1 (6 bases). V gave up 4 bases and J gave up 6 bases, with 15 bases separating them. The CDR3 runs 14 residues. The V gene's germline CDR1 is MGHRA and CDR2 YSYEKL.

This clonotype was counted between two and nine times. This chain uses TRBV4-3 with TRBJ2-7, with a tentative D call TRBD1 (5 bases). There are 14 residues in the CDR3. The germline V and J ends were trimmed by 2 bases and 3 bases, with 11 bases remaining between them. Germline V gene data show CDR1 as LGHNA and CDR2 as YSLEER. The DNA of the CDR3 is TGCGCCAGCAGCCAATGGACACAGAACTACGAGCAGTACTTC. Translation: CASSQWTQNYEQYF.

This clonotype was recorded a few times. The CDR3 nucleotides read TGTGCCAGCAGCCCTGGACTGATGAACACTGAAGCTTTCTTT. Protein product: CASSPGLMNTEAFF. The gene calls are TRBV7-2 and TRBJ1-1; D remains unclear. This CDR3 has 14 residues. Germline lookup yields CDR1 SGHTA and CDR2 FQGNSA. V was shortened by 5 bases and J by 0 bases, with 10 bases between the two germline ends.